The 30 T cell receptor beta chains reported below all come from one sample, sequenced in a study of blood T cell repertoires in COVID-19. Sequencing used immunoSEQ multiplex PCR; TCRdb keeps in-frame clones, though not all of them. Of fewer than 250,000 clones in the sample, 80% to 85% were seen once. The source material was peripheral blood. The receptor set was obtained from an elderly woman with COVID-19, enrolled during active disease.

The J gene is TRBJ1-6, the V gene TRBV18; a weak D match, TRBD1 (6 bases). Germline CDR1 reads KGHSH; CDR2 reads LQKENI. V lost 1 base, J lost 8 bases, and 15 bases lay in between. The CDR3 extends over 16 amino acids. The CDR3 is CASSPRGGANDSPLHF. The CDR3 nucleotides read TGTGCCAGCTCACCACGGGGGGGGGCGAACGATTCACCCCTCCACTTT.

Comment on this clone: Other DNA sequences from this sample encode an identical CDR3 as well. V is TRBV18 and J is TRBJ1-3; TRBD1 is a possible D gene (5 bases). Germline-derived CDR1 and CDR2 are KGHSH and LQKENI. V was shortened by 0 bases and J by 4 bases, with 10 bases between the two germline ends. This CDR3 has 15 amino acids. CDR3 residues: CASSPPAGSGNTIYF. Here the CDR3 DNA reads TGTGCCAGCTCACCACCTGCAGGGTCAGGAAACACCATATATTTT.

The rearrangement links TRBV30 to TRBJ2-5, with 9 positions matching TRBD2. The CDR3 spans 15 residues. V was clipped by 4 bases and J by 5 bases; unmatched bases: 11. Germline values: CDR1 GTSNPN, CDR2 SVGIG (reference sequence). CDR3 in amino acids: CAWKSVRGGRETQYF. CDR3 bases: TGTGCCTGGAAATCGGTGCGGGGGGGCCGGGAGACCCAGTACTTC.

CDR3 loop: CSVKSPGQSSYEQYV. DNA of the CDR3: TGCAGCGTCAAGAGTCCGGGACAGAGCTCCTACGAGCAGTACGTC. This rearrangement joins TRBV29-1 to TRBJ2-7; 7 bases line up with TRBD1. The germline V gene has CDR1 SQVTM and CDR2 ANQGSEA. This CDR3 region has 15 residues. Trimming took 6 bases from V and 0 from J; bases not matched to a gene: 11.

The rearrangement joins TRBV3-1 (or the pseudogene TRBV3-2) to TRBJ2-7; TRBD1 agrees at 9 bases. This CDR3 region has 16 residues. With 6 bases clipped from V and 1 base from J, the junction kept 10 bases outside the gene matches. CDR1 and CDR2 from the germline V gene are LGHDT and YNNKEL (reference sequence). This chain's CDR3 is CASRTNPGQGSYEQYF. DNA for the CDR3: TGTGCCAGCAGAACCAATCCGGGACAGGGATCCTACGAGCAGTACTTC.

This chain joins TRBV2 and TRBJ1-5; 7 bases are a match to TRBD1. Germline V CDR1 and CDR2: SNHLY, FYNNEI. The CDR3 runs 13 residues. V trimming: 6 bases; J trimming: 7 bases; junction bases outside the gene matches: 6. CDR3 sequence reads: CASSTGEEQPQHF. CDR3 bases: TGTGCCAGCAGCACAGGGGAGGAACAGCCCCAGCATTTT. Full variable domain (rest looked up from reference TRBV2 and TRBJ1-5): EPEVTQTPSHQVTQMGQEVILRCVPISNHLYFYWYRQILGQKVEFLVSFYNNEISEKSEIFDDQFSVERPDGSNFTLKIRSTKLEDSAMYFCASSTGEEQPQHFGDGTRLSIL.

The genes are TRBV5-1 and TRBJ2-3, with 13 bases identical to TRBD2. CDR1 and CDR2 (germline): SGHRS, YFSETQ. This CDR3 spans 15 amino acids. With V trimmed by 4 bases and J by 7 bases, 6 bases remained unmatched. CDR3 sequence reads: CASSPGLAGRNTQYF. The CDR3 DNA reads TGCGCCAGCAGCCCGGGACTAGCGGGGAGGAATACGCAGTATTTT. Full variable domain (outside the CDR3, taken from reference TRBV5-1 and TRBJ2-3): KAGVTQTPRYLIKTRGQQVTLSCSPISGHRSVSWYQQTPGQGLQFLFEYFSETQRNKGNFPGRFSGRQFSNSRSEMNVSTLELGDSALYLCASSPGLAGRNTQYFGPGTRLTVL.

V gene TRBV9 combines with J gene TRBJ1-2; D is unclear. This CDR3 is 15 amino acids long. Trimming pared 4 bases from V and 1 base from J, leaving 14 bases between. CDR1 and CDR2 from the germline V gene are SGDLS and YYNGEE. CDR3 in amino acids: CASSLRAGNNYGYTF. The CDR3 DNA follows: TGTGCCAGCAGCCTAAGAGCGGGTAATAACTATGGCTACACCTTC.

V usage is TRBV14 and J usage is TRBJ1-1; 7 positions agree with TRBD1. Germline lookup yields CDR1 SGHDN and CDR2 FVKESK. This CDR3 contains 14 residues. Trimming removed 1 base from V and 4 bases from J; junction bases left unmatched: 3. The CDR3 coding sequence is TGTGCCAGCAGCCAAGTGGCAGGGGGCACTGAAGCTTTCTTT. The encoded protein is CASSQVAGGTEAFF.

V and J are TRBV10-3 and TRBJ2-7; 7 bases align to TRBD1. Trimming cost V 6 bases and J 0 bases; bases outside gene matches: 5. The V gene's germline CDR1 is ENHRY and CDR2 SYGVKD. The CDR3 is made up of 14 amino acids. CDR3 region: CAIRPRDSSYEQYF. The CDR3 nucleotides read TGTGCCATCAGACCCCGGGACAGCTCCTACGAGCAGTACTTC.

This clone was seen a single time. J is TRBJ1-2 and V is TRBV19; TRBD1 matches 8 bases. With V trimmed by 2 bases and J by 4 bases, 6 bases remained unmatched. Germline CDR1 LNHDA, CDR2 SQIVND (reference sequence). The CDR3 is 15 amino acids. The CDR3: CASSINQGATYGYTF. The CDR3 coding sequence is TGTGCCAGTAGTATAAATCAGGGGGCGACCTATGGCTACACCTTC. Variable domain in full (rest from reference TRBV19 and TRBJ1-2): DGGITQSPKYLFRKEGQNVTLSCEQNLNHDAMYWYRQDPGQGLRLIYYSQIVNDFQKGDIAEGYSVSREKKESFPLTVTSAQKNPTAFYLCASSINQGATYGYTFGSGTRLTVV.

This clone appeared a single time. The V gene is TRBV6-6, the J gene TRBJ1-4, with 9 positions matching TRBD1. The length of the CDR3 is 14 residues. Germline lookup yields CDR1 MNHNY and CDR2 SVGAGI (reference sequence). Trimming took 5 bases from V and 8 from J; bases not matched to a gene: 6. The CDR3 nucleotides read TGTGCCAGCAGTGCCGGGACAGGGAGGGAAAAACTGTTTTTT. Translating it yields CASSAGTGREKLFF.

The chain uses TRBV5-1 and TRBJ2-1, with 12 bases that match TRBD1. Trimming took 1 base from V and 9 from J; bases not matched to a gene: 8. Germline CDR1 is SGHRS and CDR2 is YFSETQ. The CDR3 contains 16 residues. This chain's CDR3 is CASSLPGTGGNGEQFF. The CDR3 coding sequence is TGCGCCAGCAGCTTGCCCGGGACAGGGGGCAACGGTGAGCAGTTCTTC.

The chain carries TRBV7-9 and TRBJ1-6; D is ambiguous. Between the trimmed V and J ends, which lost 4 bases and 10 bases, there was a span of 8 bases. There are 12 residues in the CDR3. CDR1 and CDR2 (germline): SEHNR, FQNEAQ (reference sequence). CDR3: CASSSVRSPLHF. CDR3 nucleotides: TGTGCCAGCAGCTCGGTCCGCTCACCCCTCCACTTT. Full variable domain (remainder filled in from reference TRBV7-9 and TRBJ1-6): DTGVSQNPRHKITKRGQNVTFRCDPISEHNRLYWYRQTLGQGPEFLTYFQNEAQLEKSRLLSDRFSAERPKGSFSTLEIQRTEQGDSAMYLCASSSVRSPLHFGNGTRLTVT.

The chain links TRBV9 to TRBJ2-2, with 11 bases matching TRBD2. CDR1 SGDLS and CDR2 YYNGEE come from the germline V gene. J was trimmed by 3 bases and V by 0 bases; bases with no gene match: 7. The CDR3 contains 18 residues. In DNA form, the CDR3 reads TGTGCCAGCAGCGTAGAGGCTAGCGGGGGGCCTTACACCGGGGAGCTGTTTTTT. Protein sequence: CASSVEASGGPYTGELFF.

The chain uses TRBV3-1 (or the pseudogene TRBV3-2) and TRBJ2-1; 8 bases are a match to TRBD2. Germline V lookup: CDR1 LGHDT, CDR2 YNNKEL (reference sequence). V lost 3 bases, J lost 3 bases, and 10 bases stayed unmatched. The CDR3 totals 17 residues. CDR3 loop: CASSHKTGGDNYNEQFF. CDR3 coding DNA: TGTGCCAGCAGCCATAAAACGGGGGGGGACAACTACAATGAGCAGTTCTTC.

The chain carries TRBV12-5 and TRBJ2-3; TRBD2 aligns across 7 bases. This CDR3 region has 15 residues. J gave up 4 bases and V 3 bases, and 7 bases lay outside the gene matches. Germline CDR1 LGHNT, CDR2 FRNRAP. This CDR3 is CASGLGSGDADTQYF. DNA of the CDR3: TGTGCTAGTGGTTTAGGAAGCGGGGACGCAGATACGCAGTATTTT.

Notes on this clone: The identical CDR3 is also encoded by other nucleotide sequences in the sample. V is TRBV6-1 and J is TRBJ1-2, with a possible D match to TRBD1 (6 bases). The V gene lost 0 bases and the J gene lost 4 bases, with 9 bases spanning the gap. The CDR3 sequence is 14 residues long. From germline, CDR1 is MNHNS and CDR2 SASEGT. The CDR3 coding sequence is TGTGCCAGCAGTGAAGCGTCCAGGGGCTATGGCTACACCTTC. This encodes CASSEASRGYGYTF.

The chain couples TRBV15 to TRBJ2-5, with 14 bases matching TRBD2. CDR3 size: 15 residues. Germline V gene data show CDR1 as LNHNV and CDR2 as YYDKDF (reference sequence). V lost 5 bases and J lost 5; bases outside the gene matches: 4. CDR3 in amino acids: CATSVRLAGGETQYF. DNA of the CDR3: TGTGCCACCAGCGTAAGACTAGCGGGGGGGGAGACCCAGTACTTC.

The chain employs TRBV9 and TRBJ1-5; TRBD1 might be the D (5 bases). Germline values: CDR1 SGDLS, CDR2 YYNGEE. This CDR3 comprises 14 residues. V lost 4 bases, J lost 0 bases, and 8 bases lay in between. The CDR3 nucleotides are TGTGCCAGCAGCCTGACAGATAGCAATCAGCCCCAGCATTTT. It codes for CASSLTDSNQPQHF.

The CDR3 bases are TGCGCCAGCCGGACTCCAGGGGGTAGCTATGGCTACACCTTC. Protein product: CASRTPGGSYGYTF. The rearrangement uses TRBV5-1 and TRBJ1-2; the match to TRBD1 covers 7 bases. This CDR3 has 14 residues. Germline CDR1 and CDR2: SGHRS and YFSETQ. V shed 7 bases, J shed 4 bases, and the junction held 10 bases outside the gene matches.

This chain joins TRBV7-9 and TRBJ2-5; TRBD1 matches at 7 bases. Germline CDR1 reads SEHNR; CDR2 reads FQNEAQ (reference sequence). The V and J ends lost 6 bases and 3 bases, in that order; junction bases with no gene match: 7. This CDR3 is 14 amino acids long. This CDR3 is CASSSNTGEETQYF. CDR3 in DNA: TGTGCCAGCAGTTCCAACACAGGGGAAGAGACCCAGTACTTC.

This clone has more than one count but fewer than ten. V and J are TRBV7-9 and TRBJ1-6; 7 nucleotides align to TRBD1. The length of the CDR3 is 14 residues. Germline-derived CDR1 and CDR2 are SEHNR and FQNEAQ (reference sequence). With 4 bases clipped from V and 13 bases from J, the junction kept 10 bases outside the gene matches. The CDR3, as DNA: TGTGCCAGCAGCTCTACGGACAGGCCTTCGCCCCTCCACTTT. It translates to CASSSTDRPSPLHF.

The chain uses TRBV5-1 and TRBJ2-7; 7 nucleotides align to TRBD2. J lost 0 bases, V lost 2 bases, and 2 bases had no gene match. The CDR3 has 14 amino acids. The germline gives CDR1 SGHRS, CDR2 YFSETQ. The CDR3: CASSFERGSYEQYF. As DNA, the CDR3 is TGCGCCAGCAGCTTTGAGCGGGGCTCCTACGAGCAGTACTTC. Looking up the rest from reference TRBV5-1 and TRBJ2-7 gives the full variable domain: KAGVTQTPRYLIKTRGQQVTLSCSPISGHRSVSWYQQTPGQGLQFLFEYFSETQRNKGNFPGRFSGRQFSNSRSEMNVSTLELGDSALYLCASSFERGSYEQYFGPGTRLTVT.

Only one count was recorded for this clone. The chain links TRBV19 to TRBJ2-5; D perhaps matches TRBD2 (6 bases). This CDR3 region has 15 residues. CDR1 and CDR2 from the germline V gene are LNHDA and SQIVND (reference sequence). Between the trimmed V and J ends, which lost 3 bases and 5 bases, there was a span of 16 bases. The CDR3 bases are TGTGCCAGTAGTATCGTTGGAGGGTTAGGCGAGACCCAGTACTTC. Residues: CASSIVGGLGETQYF. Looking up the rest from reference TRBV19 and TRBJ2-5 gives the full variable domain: DGGITQSPKYLFRKEGQNVTLSCEQNLNHDAMYWYRQDPGQGLRLIYYSQIVNDFQKGDIAEGYSVSREKKESFPLTVTSAQKNPTAFYLCASSIVGGLGETQYFGPGTRLLVL.

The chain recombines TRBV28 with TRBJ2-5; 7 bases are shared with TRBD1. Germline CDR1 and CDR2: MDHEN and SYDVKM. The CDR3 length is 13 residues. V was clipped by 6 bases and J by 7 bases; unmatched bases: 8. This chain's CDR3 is CASRGTATGTQYF. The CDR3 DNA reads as TGTGCCAGCAGGGGGACAGCTACCGGGACCCAGTACTTC.

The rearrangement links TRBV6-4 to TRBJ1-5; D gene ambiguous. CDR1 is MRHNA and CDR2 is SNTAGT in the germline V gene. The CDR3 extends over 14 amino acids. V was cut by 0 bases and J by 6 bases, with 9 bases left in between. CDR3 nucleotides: TGTGCCAGCAGTGACTCTGAGACACTTCAGCCCCAGCATTTT. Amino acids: CASSDSETLQPQHF.

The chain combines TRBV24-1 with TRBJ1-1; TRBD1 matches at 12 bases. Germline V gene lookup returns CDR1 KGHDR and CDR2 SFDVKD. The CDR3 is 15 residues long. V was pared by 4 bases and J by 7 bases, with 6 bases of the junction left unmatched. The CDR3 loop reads CATSDAGQGAGEAFF. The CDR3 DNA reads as TGTGCCACCAGTGACGCGGGACAGGGGGCGGGTGAAGCTTTCTTT.

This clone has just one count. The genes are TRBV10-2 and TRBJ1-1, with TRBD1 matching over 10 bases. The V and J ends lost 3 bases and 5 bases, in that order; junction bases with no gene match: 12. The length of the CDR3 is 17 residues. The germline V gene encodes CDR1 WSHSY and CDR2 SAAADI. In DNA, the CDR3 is TGCGCCAGCAGTGAACGTCGACAGGGGGCGCGAAATACTGAAGCTTTCTTT. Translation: CASSERRQGARNTEAFF.

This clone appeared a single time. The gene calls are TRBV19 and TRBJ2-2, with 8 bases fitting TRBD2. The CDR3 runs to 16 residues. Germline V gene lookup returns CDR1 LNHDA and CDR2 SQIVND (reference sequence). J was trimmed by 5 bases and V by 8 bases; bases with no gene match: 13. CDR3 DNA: TGTGCCAGTCGCCCGGGGGGGGCGGGGCGGACCGGGGAGCTGTTTTTT. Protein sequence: CASRPGGAGRTGELFF.